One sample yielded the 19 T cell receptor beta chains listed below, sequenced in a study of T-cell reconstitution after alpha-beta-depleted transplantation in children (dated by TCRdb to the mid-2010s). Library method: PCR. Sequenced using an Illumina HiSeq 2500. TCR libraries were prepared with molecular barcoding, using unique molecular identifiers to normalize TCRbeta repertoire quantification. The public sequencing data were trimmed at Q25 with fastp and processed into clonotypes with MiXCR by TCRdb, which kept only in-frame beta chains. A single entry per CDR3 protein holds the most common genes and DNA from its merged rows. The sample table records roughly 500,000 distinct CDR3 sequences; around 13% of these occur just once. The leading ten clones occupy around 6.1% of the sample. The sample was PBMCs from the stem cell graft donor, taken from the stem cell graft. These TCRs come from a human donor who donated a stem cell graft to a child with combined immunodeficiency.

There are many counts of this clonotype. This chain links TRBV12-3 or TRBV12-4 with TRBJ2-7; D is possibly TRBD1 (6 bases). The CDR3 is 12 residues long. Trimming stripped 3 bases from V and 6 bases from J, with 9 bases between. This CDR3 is CASSFLRGEQYF. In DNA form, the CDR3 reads TGTGCCAGCAGTTTCCTCAGGGGCGAGCAGTACTTC.

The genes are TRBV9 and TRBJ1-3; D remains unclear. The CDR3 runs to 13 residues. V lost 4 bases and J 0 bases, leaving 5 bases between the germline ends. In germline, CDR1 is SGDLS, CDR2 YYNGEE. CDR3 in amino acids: CASSPNSGNTIYF. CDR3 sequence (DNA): TGTGCCAGCAGCCCGAACTCTGGAAACACCATATATTTT.

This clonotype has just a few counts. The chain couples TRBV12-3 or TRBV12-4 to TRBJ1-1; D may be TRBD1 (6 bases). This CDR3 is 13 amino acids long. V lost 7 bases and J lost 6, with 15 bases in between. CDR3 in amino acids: CASNPGSGAEAFF. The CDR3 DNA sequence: TGTGCCAGCAACCCGGGGTCAGGGGCTGAAGCTTTCTTT.

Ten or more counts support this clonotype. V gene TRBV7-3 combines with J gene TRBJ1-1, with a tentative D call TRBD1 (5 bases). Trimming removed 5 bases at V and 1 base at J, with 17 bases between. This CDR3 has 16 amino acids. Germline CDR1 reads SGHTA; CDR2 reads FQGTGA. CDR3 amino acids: CASSPDPGGTNTEAFF. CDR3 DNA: TGTGCCAGCAGCCCCGACCCTGGGGGAACGAACACTGAAGCTTTCTTT.

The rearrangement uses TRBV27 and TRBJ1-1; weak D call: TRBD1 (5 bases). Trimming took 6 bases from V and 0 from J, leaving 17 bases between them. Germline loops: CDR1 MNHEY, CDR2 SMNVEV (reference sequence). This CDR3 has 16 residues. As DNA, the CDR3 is TGTGCCAGCAGCCCACACCCGGACACTGTGAACACTGAAGCTTTCTTT. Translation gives CASSPHPDTVNTEAFF.

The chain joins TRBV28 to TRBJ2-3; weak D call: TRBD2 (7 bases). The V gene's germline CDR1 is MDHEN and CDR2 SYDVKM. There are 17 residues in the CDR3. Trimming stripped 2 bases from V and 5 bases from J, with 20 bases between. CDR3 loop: CASSLISGGGAGDTQYF. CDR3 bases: TGTGCCAGCAGTTTAATCTCTGGAGGGGGGGCAGGAGATACGCAGTATTTT.

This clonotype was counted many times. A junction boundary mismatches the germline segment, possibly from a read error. The CDR3 nucleotides read TGTGCCAGCAGCTTAGGTTCTGGGGACACTTACCTTTTT. This gives the protein CASSLGSGDTYLF. The chain recombines TRBV7-2 with TRBJ1-3; possibly TRBD1 for D (6 bases). There are 13 residues in the CDR3. The germline gives CDR1 SGHTA, CDR2 FQGNSA.

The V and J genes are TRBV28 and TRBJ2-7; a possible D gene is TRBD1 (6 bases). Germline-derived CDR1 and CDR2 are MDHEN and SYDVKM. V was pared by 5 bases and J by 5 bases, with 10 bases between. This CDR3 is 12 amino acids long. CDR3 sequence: CASSRQVDEQYF. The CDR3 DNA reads TGTGCCAGCAGTCGACAGGTCGACGAGCAGTACTTC.

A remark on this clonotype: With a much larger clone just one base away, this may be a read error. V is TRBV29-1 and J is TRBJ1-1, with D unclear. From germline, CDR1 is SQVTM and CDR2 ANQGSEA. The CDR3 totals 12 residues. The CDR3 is CCVGEGVTEAFF. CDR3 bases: TGCTGCGTTGGTGAGGGCGTCACTGAAGCTTTCTTT.

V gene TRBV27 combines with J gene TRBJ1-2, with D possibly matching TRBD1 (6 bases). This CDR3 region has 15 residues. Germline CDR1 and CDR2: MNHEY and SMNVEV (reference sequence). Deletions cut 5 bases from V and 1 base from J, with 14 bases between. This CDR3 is CASSPLTGNNYGYTF. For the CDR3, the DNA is TGTGCCAGCAGTCCTCTGACAGGAAATAACTATGGCTACACCTTC.

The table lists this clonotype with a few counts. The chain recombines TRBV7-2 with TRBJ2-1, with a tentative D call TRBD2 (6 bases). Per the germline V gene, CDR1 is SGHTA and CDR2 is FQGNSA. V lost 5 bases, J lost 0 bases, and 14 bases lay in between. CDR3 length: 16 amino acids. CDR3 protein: CASSPTLSGSYNEQFF. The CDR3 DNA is TGTGCCAGCAGCCCAACCCTTAGCGGCTCCTACAATGAGCAGTTCTTC.

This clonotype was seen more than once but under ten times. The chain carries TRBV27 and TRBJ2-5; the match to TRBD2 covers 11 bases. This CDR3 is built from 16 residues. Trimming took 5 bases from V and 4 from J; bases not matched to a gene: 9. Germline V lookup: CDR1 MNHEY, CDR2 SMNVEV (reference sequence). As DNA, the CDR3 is TGTGCCAGCAGTCCACTAGCGGGGGCCCCAGGAGAGACCCAGTACTTC. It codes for CASSPLAGAPGETQYF.

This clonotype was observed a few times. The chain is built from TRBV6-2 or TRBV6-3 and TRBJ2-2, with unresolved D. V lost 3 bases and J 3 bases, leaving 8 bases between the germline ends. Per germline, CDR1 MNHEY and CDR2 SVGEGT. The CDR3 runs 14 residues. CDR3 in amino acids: CASSYQPYTGELFF. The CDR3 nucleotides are TGTGCCAGCAGTTATCAGCCCTACACCGGGGAGCTGTTTTTT.

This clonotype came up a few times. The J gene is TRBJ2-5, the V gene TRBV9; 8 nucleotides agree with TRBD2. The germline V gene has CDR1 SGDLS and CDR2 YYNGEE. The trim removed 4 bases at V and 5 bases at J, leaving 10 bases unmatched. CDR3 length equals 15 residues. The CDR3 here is CASSPQTSAGETQYF. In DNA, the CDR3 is TGTGCCAGCAGCCCCCAGACTAGCGCTGGGGAGACCCAGTACTTC.

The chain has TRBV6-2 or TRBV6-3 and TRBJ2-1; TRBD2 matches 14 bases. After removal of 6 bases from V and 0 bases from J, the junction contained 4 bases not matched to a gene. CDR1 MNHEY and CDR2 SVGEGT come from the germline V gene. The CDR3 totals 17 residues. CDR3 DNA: TGTGCCAGCAGGCGACTAGCGGGAGGGCCCTCCTACAATGAGCAGTTCTTC. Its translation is CASRRLAGGPSYNEQFF.

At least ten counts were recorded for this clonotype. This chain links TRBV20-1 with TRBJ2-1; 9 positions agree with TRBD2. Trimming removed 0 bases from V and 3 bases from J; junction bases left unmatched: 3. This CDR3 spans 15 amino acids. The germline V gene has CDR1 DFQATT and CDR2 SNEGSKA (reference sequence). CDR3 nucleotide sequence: TGCAGTGCTAGAGATACGCGGGAGGGCTACAATGAGCAGTTCTTC. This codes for CSARDTREGYNEQFF.

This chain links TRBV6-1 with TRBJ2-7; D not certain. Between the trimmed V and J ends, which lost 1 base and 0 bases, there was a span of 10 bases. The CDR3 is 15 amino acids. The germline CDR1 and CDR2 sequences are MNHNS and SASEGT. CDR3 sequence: CASSEEDRSSYEQYF. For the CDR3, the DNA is TGTGCCAGCAGTGAAGAGGACCGAAGCTCCTACGAGCAGTACTTC.

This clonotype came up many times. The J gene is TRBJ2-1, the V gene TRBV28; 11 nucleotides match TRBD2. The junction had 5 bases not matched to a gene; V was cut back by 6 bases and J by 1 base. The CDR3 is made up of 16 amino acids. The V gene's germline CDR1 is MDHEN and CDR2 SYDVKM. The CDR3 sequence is CASRDSGGASYNEQFF. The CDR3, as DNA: TGTGCCAGCAGGGATAGCGGGGGGGCGTCCTACAATGAGCAGTTCTTC. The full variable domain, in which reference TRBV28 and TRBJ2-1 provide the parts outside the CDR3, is DVKVTQSSRYLVKRTGEKVFLECVQDMDHENMFWYRQDPGLGLRLIYFSYDVKMKEKGDIPEGYSVSREKKERFSLILESASTNQTSMYLCASRDSGGASYNEQFFGPGTRLTVL.

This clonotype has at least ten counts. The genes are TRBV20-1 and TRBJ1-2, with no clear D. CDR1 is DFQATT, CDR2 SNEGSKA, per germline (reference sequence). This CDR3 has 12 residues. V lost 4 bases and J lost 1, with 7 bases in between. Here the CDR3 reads CSAKTSNYGYTF. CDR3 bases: TGCAGTGCTAAGACAAGTAACTATGGCTACACCTTC.